A selection of T cell receptor beta chains follows, all from one sample in a study of early T cells in non-severe SARS-CoV-2 infection. Via MiXCR, TCRdb re-called the 5' RACE reads, giving one row per CDR3 protein. The sample includes about 50,000 distinct CDR3 sequences, less than 7.5% of them seen just once. This specimen was whole blood, taken at baseline. Receptors originate from an adult who was a healthcare worker with PCR-confirmed SARS-CoV-2 infection or an uninfected control (not recorded which). Both conserved end residues are part of each CDR3. The order of the fields is D gene, clone size, J gene, V gene, CDR3 protein, CDR3 DNA. The D gene is left open where the match is weak. Expanded clones get a size class; other rows say once, few or many, or leave the size out.

.	many	TRBJ2-7	TRBV5-6	CASSFSPATSYEQYF	TGTGCCAGCAGCTTCTCTCCAGCCACCTCCTACGAGCAGTACTTC
.	.	TRBJ2-1	TRBV6-2/TRBV6-3	CASSPLRDSGRPYNEQFF	TGTGCCAGCAGTCCACTGCGGGACTCCGGGCGACCTTACAATGAGCAGTTCTTC
.	many	TRBJ2-3	TRBV15	CATSREARGVVDTQYF	TGTGCCACCAGCAGAGAGGCCAGGGGAGTGGTAGATACGCAGTATTTT
.	few	TRBJ1-1	TRBV6-2/TRBV6-3	CASSYGASMNTEAFF	TGTGCCAGCAGTTACGGGGCCAGCATGAACACTGAAGCTTTCTTT
.	few	TRBJ1-1	TRBV7-9	CASSLSTGMGFGTEAFF	TGTGCCAGCAGCTTAAGCACAGGAATGGGGTTTGGGACTGAAGCTTTCTTT
.	.	TRBJ2-7	TRBV6-2/TRBV6-3	CASSRLLSNYEQYF	TGTGCCAGCAGCAGACTCCTTTCGAACTACGAGCAGTACTTC
.	many	TRBJ1-1	TRBV5-1	CASALIGQDTEAFF	TGCGCCAGCGCGCTTATAGGTCAAGATACTGAAGCTTTCTTT
.	.	TRBJ2-5	TRBV7-6	CASSPTQETQYF	TGTGCCAGCAGCCCAACCCAAGAGACCCAGTACTTC
.	many	TRBJ2-7	TRBV27	CASSYTTLGHVGYEQYF	TGTGCCAGCAGTTATACCACCCTTGGACACGTCGGCTACGAGCAGTACTTC
.	.	TRBJ2-5	TRBV29-1	CSVVSRFGIQYF	TGCAGCGTTGTAAGTCGGTTTGGTATCCAGTACTTC
.	.	TRBJ1-1	TRBV6-2/TRBV6-3	CASRTRTEAFF	TGTGCCAGCAGGACCAGGACTGAAGCTTTCTTT
.	few	TRBJ2-1	TRBV11-2	CASSSIFGISYNEQFF	TGTGCCAGCAGCTCCATCTTCGGGATTTCCTACAATGAGCAGTTCTTC
.	many	TRBJ2-3	TRBV7-8	CASSFGGSTDTQYF	TGTGCCAGCAGCTTCGGAGGAAGCACAGATACGCAGTATTTT
.	few	TRBJ2-1	TRBV11-2	CASSARPGGESYNEQFF	TGTGCCAGCAGCGCCCGTCCCGGGGGTGAATCCTACAATGAGCAGTTCTTC
.	many	TRBJ2-1	TRBV11-3	CASSQDSPRSYNEQFF	TGTGCCAGCAGCCAAGACTCGCCCCGCTCCTACAATGAGCAGTTCTTC
.	many	TRBJ1-1	TRBV7-9	CASSLTGNTEAFF	TGTGCCAGCAGCTTGACAGGGAACACTGAAGCTTTCTTT
.	few	TRBJ2-5	TRBV28	CASSSRALETQYF	TGTGCCAGCAGTTCTCGGGCTTTAGAGACCCAGTACTTC
TRBD2	.	TRBJ2-3	TRBV4-3	CASSQATGGPDTQYF	TGCGCCAGCAGCCAAGCAACGGGGGGGCCTGATACGCAGTATTTT
TRBD1	many	TRBJ2-2	TRBV6-5	CASRGTAEWNTGELFF	TGTGCCAGCAGGGGGACAGCCGAATGGAACACCGGGGAGCTGTTTTTT
TRBD1	many	TRBJ1-1	TRBV4-1	CASSQAGQRMNTEAFF	TGCGCCAGCAGCCAGGCGGGACAGAGGATGAACACTGAAGCTTTCTTT
.	many	TRBJ2-1	TRBV7-9	CASSPGQWISGFF	TGTGCCAGCAGCCCTGGGCAATGGATATCCGGGTTCTTC
TRBD1	many	TRBJ2-7	TRBV7-9	CASSFGTGSYEQYF	TGTGCCAGCAGCTTCGGGACAGGGTCATACGAGCAGTACTTC